A selection of T cell receptor beta chains follows, all from one sample in a study of blood T cell repertoires in COVID-19. The repertoire was sequenced with immunoSEQ multiplex PCR; TCRdb's copy has only in-frame clones and lacks some. The table shows 300,000 to 350,000 clones, with around 90% occurring only once. Sequences were obtained from peripheral blood. Every receptor here comes from a man between 18 and 35 years old with active or convalescent COVID-19. Both conserved end residues are part of each CDR3.

TRBV18	TRBJ2-7	CASSAGPSYEQYF
TRBV6-6	TRBJ2-5	CASRRTASLYETQYF
TRBV20-1	TRBJ2-3	CSASRASGASDTQYF
TRBV4-1	TRBJ1-1	CASSQALRGRDEAFF
TRBV7-2	TRBJ2-5	CASSLFGEETQYF
TRBV18	TRBJ1-1	CASSPPVSGLTEAFF
TRBV27	TRBJ1-5	CASSLGTGGYQPQHF
TRBV5-6	TRBJ2-7	CASSSWTGVDEQYF
TRBV13	TRBJ2-7	CASSPRTSGGATYEQYF
TRBV19	TRBJ2-2	CASNDGSAVGELFF
TRBV2	TRBJ1-4	CASSGQGLEKLFF
TRBV5-1	TRBJ2-3	CASSLAPSRLAVHAQYF
TRBV18	TRBJ2-3	CASSPLAGGPTDTQYF
TRBV28	TRBJ1-1	CASSLNRVRARAIWGTEAFF
TRBV7-6	TRBJ2-7	CASSLEVGQGRGEQYF
TRBV6-5	TRBJ1-2	CASKTRAGENYGYTF
TRBV27	TRBJ2-7	CASSPVTGNEQYF
TRBV5-4	TRBJ2-3	CASSPFLAGPSTDTQYF
TRBV28	TRBJ2-1	CASSLRTGGVSGNEQFF
TRBV10-3	TRBJ1-6	CAISESGGTSPLHF
TRBV7-6	TRBJ2-2	CASSLRSGGANTGELFF
TRBV25-1	TRBJ2-7	CASTAREPPYEQYF
TRBV4-2	TRBJ2-5	CASSQGLAGIQETQYF
TRBV3-1/TRBV3-2	TRBJ2-1	CASSQERAGSHEQFF
TRBV4-1	TRBJ1-3	CASSLDRRDTIYF
TRBV3-1/TRBV3-2	TRBJ1-2	CASSHLGQPNYGYTF
TRBV27	TRBJ1-2	CASSADRVNGYTF
TRBV19	TRBJ1-5	CASSAGAGNQPQHF
TRBV28	TRBJ2-7	CASSFVVGGVQRPYEQYF
TRBV2	TRBJ2-5	CASSIGRTSGNSQYF
TRBV4-3	TRBJ1-5	CASSQDTGTNNQPQHF
TRBV11-2	TRBJ1-1	CASRFYGPGHEAFF
TRBV5-4	TRBJ2-7	CASSISGYEQYF
TRBV5-6	TRBJ1-1	CASSFFLFGGQGYTEAFF
TRBV4-1	TRBJ1-5	CASSQVQNQPQHF
TRBV28	TRBJ2-1	CASSPAPGGSYNEQFF
TRBV14	TRBJ2-5	CASSPGGETQYF
TRBV27	TRBJ2-5	CASSPWTGGNGDQYF